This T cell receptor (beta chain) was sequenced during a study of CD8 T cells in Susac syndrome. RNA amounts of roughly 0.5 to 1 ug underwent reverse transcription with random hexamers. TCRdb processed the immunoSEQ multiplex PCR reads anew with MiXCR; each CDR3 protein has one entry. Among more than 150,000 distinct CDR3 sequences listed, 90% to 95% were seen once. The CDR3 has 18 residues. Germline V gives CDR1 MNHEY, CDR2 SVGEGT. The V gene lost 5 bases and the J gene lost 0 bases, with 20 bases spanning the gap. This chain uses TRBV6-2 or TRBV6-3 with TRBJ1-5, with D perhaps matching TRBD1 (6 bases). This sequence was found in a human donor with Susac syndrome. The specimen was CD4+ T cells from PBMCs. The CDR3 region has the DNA TGTGCCAGCAGTCGACTTCTACAGGGACCTCTTAGCAATCAGCCCCAGCATTTT. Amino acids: CASSRLLQGPLSNQPQHF.